Below are 9 T cell receptor beta chains sequenced from a single sample in a study of Graves' ophthalmopathy and Graves' hyperthyroidism. Scientists amplified the TCR beta CDR3 regions from RNA transcripts. HTBI primers primed a first-round RT-PCR, and a second-round multiplex PCR followed. TCRdb reprocessed the multiplex PCR reads with MiXCR, giving one entry per CDR3 protein. Of 300,000 to 450,000 distinct CDR3 sequences listed, about 18% are singletons. Sequenced material: peripheral blood. Source of these receptors: an adult woman with stable Graves' hyperthyroidism.

The chain is built from TRBV28 and TRBJ2-7; a weak D match, TRBD1 (5 bases). The germline V gene encodes CDR1 MDHEN and CDR2 SYDVKM. The CDR3 loop spans 11 amino acids. V was shortened by 6 bases and J by 13 bases, with 16 bases between the two germline ends. The CDR3 DNA reads TGTGCCAGCAGCCGCGACAGCCTAGTATACTTC. It is translated as CASSRDSLVYF.

The rearrangement uses TRBV6-2 or TRBV6-3 and TRBJ1-2, with D perhaps TRBD1 (6 bases). Trimming shortened V by 2 bases and J by 4 bases, and 14 bases separated the two germline ends. The CDR3 contains 15 residues. From germline, CDR1 is MNHEY and CDR2 SVGEGT. The CDR3 loop reads CASSYPDRNLYGYTF. CDR3 DNA sequence: TGTGCCAGCAGTTACCCCGACAGGAACCTCTATGGCTACACCTTC.

This chain joins TRBV27 and TRBJ1-6; 9 positions agree with TRBD1. CDR1 and CDR2 (germline): MNHEY, SMNVEV (reference sequence). V lost 6 bases, J lost 9 bases, and 9 bases stayed unmatched. CDR3 length equals 15 residues. CDR3 residues: CASRLGQGGGSPLHF. The CDR3, as DNA: TGTGCCAGCAGGCTGGGACAGGGAGGGGGTTCACCCCTCCACTTT.

This clonotype was seen at least ten times. The chain combines TRBV28 with TRBJ1-2; TRBD1 aligns across 7 bases. The CDR3 contains 13 residues. Per germline, CDR1 MDHEN and CDR2 SYDVKM. Trimming took 5 bases from V and 7 from J; bases not matched to a gene: 7. As DNA, the CDR3 is TGTGCCAGCAGTATACTGAACAGGGGTGGCTACACCTTC. It is translated as CASSILNRGGYTF.

This chain links TRBV20-1 with TRBJ2-7; D ambiguous. Trimming shortened V by 0 bases and J by 0 bases, and 9 bases separated the two germline ends. Germline CDR1 reads DFQATT; CDR2 reads SNEGSKA (reference sequence). CDR3 length: 14 amino acids. This chain's CDR3 is CSARDLGRSYEQYF. CDR3 coding DNA: TGCAGTGCTAGAGATCTGGGTCGCTCCTACGAGCAGTACTTC.

Ten or more counts support this clonotype. V and J are TRBV27 and TRBJ1-2; 10 bases match TRBD1. Germline V gene sequence: CDR1 MNHEY, CDR2 SMNVEV (reference sequence). With 2 bases clipped from V and 3 bases from J, the junction kept 6 bases outside the gene matches. The CDR3 is 16 residues long. The CDR3 coding sequence is TGTGCCAGCAGTTTAGGGACAGGGGCCTTAGACTATGGCTACACCTTC. Translation gives CASSLGTGALDYGYTF.

This clonotype was observed at least ten times. The chain is built from TRBV5-1 and TRBJ2-5; D remains ambiguous. The length of the CDR3 is 14 residues. Germline V gene lookup returns CDR1 SGHRS and CDR2 YFSETQ. The germline V and J ends were trimmed by 6 bases and 6 bases, with 18 bases remaining between them. CDR3 region: CASMSVGVAQTQYF. In DNA form, the CDR3 reads TGCGCCAGCATGAGCGTCGGTGTGGCGCAGACCCAGTACTTC.

This clonotype came up many times. V usage is TRBV28 and J usage is TRBJ2-2; D might be TRBD2 (5 bases). Germline CDR1 is MDHEN and CDR2 is SYDVKM. V was pared by 6 bases and J by 2 bases, with 16 bases between. CDR3 length equals 16 residues. The CDR3 DNA follows: TGTGCCAGCAGGCCGTCGGGGAGCCAAAACACCGGGGAGCTGTTTTTT. As protein: CASRPSGSQNTGELFF.

With respect to this clonotype: This sequence may be a read error, since a much larger clone differs from it by one base. V and J are TRBV11-2 and TRBJ1-2; no clear D. The germline V and J ends were trimmed by 0 bases and 6 bases, with 14 bases remaining between them. The CDR3 has 15 amino acids. In germline, CDR1 is SGHAT, CDR2 FQNNGV. CDR3 coding DNA: TGTGCCAGCAGCTTAGACAGAACCACTCTGGATGGCTACACCTTC. Its translation is CASSLDRTTLDGYTF.